This T cell receptor (beta chain) came from a study of T cell responses to AZD1222 COVID-19 vaccine. Whole-study results and caveats: None of the repertoires were sampled until the peak T cell response had passed. Vaccine-related CD4 TCRs covered spike, predominating at 160-218 and 743-854. Only 5 to 7 individuals given AZD1222 were seropositive at baseline.

The germline CDR1 and CDR2 sequences are LNHDA and SQIVND (reference sequence). The CDR3 adds up to 10 amino acids, both ends counted. The repertoire was sequenced with immunoSEQ multiplex PCR; TCRdb's copy has only in-frame clones and lacks some. The sample lists about 170,000 clones, less than 90% occurring once. Comment on this clone: Its cognate antigen is unknown. This likely comes from a read error, as the CDR3 has no conserved phenylalanine or tryptophan at its end. The DNA is left out, because the CDR3 cannot be placed on it with certainty; the CDR3 is given as TCRdb lists it.

This receptor was identified in an adult in good health. V is TRBV19 and J is TRBJ1-4; no DNA check was done on the table's D call, TRBD1. Sequenced here: peripheral blood, sampled on day 0 of AZD1222 vaccination. CDR3 loop: CASSYRDRGL.